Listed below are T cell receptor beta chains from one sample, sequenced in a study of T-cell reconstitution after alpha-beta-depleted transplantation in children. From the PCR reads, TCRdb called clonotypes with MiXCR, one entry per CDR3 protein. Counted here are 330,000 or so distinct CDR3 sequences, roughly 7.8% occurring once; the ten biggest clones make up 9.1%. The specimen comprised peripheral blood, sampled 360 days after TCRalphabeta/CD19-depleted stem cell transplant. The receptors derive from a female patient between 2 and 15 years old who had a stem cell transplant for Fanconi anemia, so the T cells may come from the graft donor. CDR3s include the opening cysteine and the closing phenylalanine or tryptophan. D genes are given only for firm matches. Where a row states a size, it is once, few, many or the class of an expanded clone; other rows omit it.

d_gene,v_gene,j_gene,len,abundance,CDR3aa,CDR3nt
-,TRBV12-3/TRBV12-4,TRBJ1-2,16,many,CASSLAGDNLNYGYTF,TGTGCCAGCAGTCTTGCCGGGGATAACCTTAACTATGGCTACACCTTC
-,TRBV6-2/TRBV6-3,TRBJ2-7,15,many,CASSSPTEPIGEQYF,TGTGCCAGCAGTTCACCGACAGAACCCATTGGTGAGCAGTACTTC
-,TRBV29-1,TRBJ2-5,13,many,CSASGYPKETQYF,TGCAGCGCTAGTGGCTATCCTAAAGAGACCCAGTACTTC
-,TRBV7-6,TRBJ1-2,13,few,CASSLGFGYGYTF,TGTGCCAGCAGCTTGGGGTTTGGCTATGGCTACACCTTC
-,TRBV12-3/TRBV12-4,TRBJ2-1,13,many,CASSSRVDNEQFF,TGTGCCAGCAGCAGCAGGGTAGACAATGAGCAGTTCTTC
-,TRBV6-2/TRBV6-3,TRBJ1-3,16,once,CASSYLRGRSGNTIYF,TGTGCCAGCAGTTACCTGAGAGGACGCTCTGGAAACACCATATATTTT
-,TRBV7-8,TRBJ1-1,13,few,CASSYTESPEAFF,TGTGCCAGCAGCTATACCGAATCGCCTGAAGCTTTCTTT
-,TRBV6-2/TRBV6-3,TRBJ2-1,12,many,CASSSPGRASFF,TGTGCCAGCAGTAGTCCAGGACGGGCGTCGTTCTTC
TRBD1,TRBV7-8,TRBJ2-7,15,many,CASSLAGQGPYEQYF,TGTGCCAGCAGCTTAGCAGGACAGGGCCCCTACGAGCAGTACTTC
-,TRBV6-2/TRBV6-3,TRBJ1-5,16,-,CASSYSGVGRRQPQHF,TGTGCCAGCAGTTACTCCGGGGTAGGACGCCGACAGCCCCAGCATTTT
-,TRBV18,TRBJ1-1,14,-,CASSPEIMNTEAFF,TGTGCCAGCTCACCTGAAATCATGAACACTGAAGCTTTCTTT
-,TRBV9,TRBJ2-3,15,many,CASSPRGSSTDTQYF,TGTGCCAGCAGCCCCAGGGGTTCGAGCACAGATACGCAGTATTTT
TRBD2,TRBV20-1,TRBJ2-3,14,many,CSAEAGSSTDTQYF,TGCAGTGCTGAAGCGGGGTCCAGCACAGATACGCAGTATTTT
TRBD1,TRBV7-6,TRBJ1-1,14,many,CASSIGQENTEAFF,TGTGCCAGCAGCATAGGACAGGAAAACACTGAAGCTTTCTTT
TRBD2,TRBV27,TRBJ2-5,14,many,CASSSLAGRETQYF,TGTGCCAGCAGTTCCCTAGCGGGGCGAGAGACCCAGTACTTC
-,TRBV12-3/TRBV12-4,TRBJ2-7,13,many,CASSFNVAVPGDF,TGTGCCAGCAGTTTTAATGTAGCAGTCCCGGGGGACTTC
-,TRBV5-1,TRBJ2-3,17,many,CASSWGAELASTDTQYF,TGCGCCAGCAGCTGGGGGGCCGAGCTAGCAAGCACAGATACGCAGTATTTT
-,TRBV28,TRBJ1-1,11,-,CASCSNTEAFF,TGTGCCAGCTGCTCGAACACTGAAGCTTTCTTT
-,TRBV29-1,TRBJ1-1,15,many,CSVEGAAELDTEAFF,TGCAGCGTTGAAGGAGCGGCAGAATTGGACACTGAAGCTTTCTTT
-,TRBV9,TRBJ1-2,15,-,CASSVDPDRNYGYTF,TGTGCCAGCAGCGTAGACCCGGACAGAAACTATGGCTACACCTTC
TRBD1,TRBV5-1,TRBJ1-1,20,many,CASSSPLPRDRKLGNTEAFF,TGCGCCAGCAGCTCCCCGCTCCCCCGGGACAGAAAACTGGGAAACACTGAAGCTTTCTTT
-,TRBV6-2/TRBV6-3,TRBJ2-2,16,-,CASSKEARGNTGELFF,TGTGCCAGCAGCAAGGAGGCCAGGGGGAACACCGGGGAGCTGTTTTTT
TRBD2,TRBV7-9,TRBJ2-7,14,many,CASSFAGVAYEQYF,TGTGCCAGCAGCTTTGCGGGAGTCGCGTACGAGCAGTACTTC
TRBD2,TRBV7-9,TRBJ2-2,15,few,CASSFAGGWTGELFF,TGTGCCAGCAGCTTCGCGGGAGGGTGGACCGGGGAGCTGTTTTTT
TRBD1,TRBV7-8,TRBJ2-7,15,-,CASSRLKGQGHEQYF,TGTGCCAGCAGCCGCCTAAAGGGACAGGGCCACGAGCAGTACTTC
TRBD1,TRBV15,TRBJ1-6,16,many,CATSRDRTGVGSPLHF,TGTGCCACCAGCAGAGATCGAACAGGGGTTGGTTCACCCCTCCACTTT
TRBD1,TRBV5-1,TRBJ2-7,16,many,CASSSSADRGDYEQYF,TGCGCCAGCAGCTCCTCCGCCGACAGGGGCGACTACGAGCAGTACTTC
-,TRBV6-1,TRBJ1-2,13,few,CASSEWGAGGYTF,TGTGCCAGCAGTGAATGGGGGGCCGGAGGCTACACCTTC
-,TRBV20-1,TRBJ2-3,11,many,CSAQIADTQYF,TGCAGTGCTCAAATCGCAGATACGCAGTATTTT
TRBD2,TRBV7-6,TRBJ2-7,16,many,CASSLEAAGGNYEQYF,TGTGCCAGCAGCTTAGAAGCTGCGGGGGGAAACTACGAGCAGTACTTC
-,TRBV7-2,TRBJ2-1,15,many,CASSFKATSYNEQFF,TGTGCCAGCAGCTTTAAGGCCACCTCCTACAATGAGCAGTTCTTC
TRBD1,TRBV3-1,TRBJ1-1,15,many,CASSPWDRVNTEAFF,TGTGCCAGCAGCCCATGGGACAGGGTGAACACTGAAGCTTTCTTT